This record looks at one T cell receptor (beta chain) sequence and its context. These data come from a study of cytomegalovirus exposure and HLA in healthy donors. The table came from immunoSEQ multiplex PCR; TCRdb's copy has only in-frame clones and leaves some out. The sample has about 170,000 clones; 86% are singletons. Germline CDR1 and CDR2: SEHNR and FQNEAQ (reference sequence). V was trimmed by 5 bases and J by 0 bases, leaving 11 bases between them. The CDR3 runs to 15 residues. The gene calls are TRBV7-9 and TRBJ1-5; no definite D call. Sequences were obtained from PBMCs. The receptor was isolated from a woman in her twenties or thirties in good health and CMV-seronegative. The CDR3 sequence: CASSPGRTSNQPQHF. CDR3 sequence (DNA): TGTGCCAGCAGCCCGGGGAGGACTAGCAATCAGCCCCAGCATTTT.